This T cell receptor (beta chain) derives from a study of T cells after yellow fever vaccination. Whole-study context: It was SMART-Seq v4 Ultra Low Input that prepared the fractions with low cell numbers.

UMIs were added to TCR cDNA along with a universal primer site when it was made by 5'RACE template switching. TCRdb fed the 5' RACE reads into MiXCR, producing one record per CDR3 protein. Seen here are approximately 32,000 distinct CDR3 sequences, about 4.6% observed once, and the top ten hold approximately 46%. This clonotype was seen at least ten times. The antigen remains unidentified. Study-level points and caveats: The secondary T-cell response peaked on day 5, not day 15, but was weaker. FACS-sorted repertoires might harbor abundant contaminating clonotypes from the bulk population.

Trimming took off 1 base at V and 6 bases at J, with 2 bases between the two ends. The CDR3 runs 11 residues. The germline CDR1 and CDR2 sequences are LGHNA and YNFKEQ. This chain joins TRBV4-2 and TRBJ2-3; the D is unclear. Source: CD8+ T cells sorted from PBMCs, taken 5 days after the yellow fever booster vaccination. The sequence was collected from a man aged 25-45 years who received the YFV17D yellow fever vaccine. CDR3 sequence reads: CASSQGDTQYF. The CDR3 coding sequence is TGTGCCAGCAGCCAAGGCGATACGCAGTATTTT.